Following are 17 T cell receptor beta chains from one sample sequenced in a study of cytomegalovirus exposure and HLA in healthy donors. PCR employed 60 Vbeta and 13 Jbeta primers. The data were produced by immunoSEQ multiplex PCR, yet TCRdb's version contains in-frame clones alone and is incomplete. Among under 150,000 clones listed, roughly 79% were seen once. Specimen: PBMCs. All receptors come from a man younger than 45 in good health and CMV-seronegative.

V usage is TRBV5-4 and J usage is TRBJ2-3; D remains ambiguous. CDR3 length: 13 residues. The germline V gene has CDR1 SGHNT and CDR2 YYREEE (reference sequence). V lost 2 bases to trimming and J lost 0 bases, with 4 bases between them. The CDR3 DNA is TGTGCCAGCAGCTTTCTGAGCACAGATACGCAGTATTTT. It translates to CASSFLSTDTQYF.

This clone was counted only a few times. The chain couples TRBV27 to TRBJ2-3; 7 bases are shared with TRBD2. Germline lookup yields CDR1 MNHEY and CDR2 SMNVEV (reference sequence). The length of the CDR3 is 14 residues. Trimming cost V 4 bases and J 2 bases; bases outside gene matches: 3. The CDR3 region has the DNA TGTGCCAGCAGTTCCCGGGACTACACAGATACGCAGTATTTT. It specifies CASSSRDYTDTQYF.

This chain joins TRBV11-3 and TRBJ2-5; the D gene is possibly TRBD1 (6 bases). V was trimmed by 6 bases and J by 3 bases, leaving 11 bases between them. Germline assignment: CDR1 SGHNT and CDR2 YENEEA. The CDR3 loop spans 13 amino acids. The CDR3 region is CASRGAGEETQYF. The CDR3 DNA reads as TGTGCCAGCAGGGGGGCAGGGGAAGAGACCCAGTACTTC.

The chain carries TRBV28 and TRBJ1-3, with 7 bases identical to TRBD1. Germline CDR1 and CDR2: MDHEN and SYDVKM. The junction had 2 bases not matched to a gene; V was cut back by 0 bases and J by 3 bases. The CDR3 consists of 15 residues. In DNA form, the CDR3 reads TGTGCCAGCAGTTTATGGGACAGGATTGGAAACACCATATATTTT. Its protein is CASSLWDRIGNTIYF.

The chain carries TRBV7-9 and TRBJ2-7; 11 bases fit TRBD1. Germline lookup yields CDR1 SEHNR and CDR2 FQNEAQ (reference sequence). The CDR3 contains 17 residues. The J segment lost 2 bases and the V segment lost 2 bases, leaving 8 bases of the junction unmatched. CDR3 sequence: CASSLPDRGPDTYEQYF. The CDR3 nucleotides read TGTGCCAGCAGCTTACCGGACAGGGGGCCCGACACCTACGAGCAGTACTTC.

The genes are TRBV30 and TRBJ1-3; TRBD1 matches 9 bases. Germline loops: CDR1 GTSNPN, CDR2 SVGIG (reference sequence). The CDR3 is 14 amino acids. Trimming cost V 0 bases and J 8 bases; bases outside gene matches: 5. CDR3 amino acids: CAWSVRGQGYTIYF. CDR3 bases: TGTGCCTGGAGTGTACGGGGACAGGGCTACACCATATATTTT.

The J gene is TRBJ1-2, the V gene TRBV6-5; D gene unclear. The V and J ends lost 6 bases and 3 bases respectively, with 11 bases between them. This CDR3 is 13 amino acids long. The germline CDR1 and CDR2 sequences are MNHEY and SVGAGI. The CDR3 DNA follows: TGTGCCAGCAGCGTAGATTACTACTATGGCTACACCTTC. It specifies CASSVDYYYGYTF.

There are a few counts of this clone. The V gene is TRBV7-2, the J gene TRBJ2-1; D not resolved. Germline V gives CDR1 SGHTA, CDR2 FQGNSA. This CDR3 region has 13 residues. Trimming left V 3 bases short and J 4 bases short, with 7 bases between. The DNA for the CDR3 is TGTGCCAGCAGCTTGCTCAGATACAATGAGCAGTTCTTC. This codes for CASSLLRYNEQFF.

This chain connects TRBV4-3 to TRBJ2-1, with D possibly matching TRBD2 (5 bases). Germline values: CDR1 LGHNA, CDR2 YSLEER. V was trimmed by 5 bases and J by 3 bases, leaving 14 bases between them. This CDR3 comprises 15 residues. CDR3 sequence reads: CASSISRESYNEQFF. CDR3 in DNA: TGCGCCAGCAGCATCTCGAGGGAGAGCTACAATGAGCAGTTCTTC.

The chain is built from TRBV5-1 and TRBJ2-7; 11 nucleotides agree with TRBD2. Germline V lookup: CDR1 SGHRS, CDR2 YFSETQ. This CDR3 has 14 amino acids. Trimming cost V 0 bases and J 4 bases; bases outside gene matches: 0. The CDR3 DNA reads as TGCGCCAGCAGCTTGGTAGCGGGAGGGTACGAGCAGTACTTC. Translation: CASSLVAGGYEQYF.

The chain has TRBV6-5 and TRBJ1-2, with D tentatively TRBD1 (5 bases). The germline V gene encodes CDR1 MNHEY and CDR2 SVGAGI. V lost 6 bases and J lost 5, with 13 bases in between. The CDR3 contains 13 residues. This CDR3 reads CASSPTGGYGYTF. The DNA for the CDR3 is TGTGCCAGCAGCCCGACGGGGGGTTATGGCTACACCTTC.

The J gene is TRBJ2-5, the V gene TRBV6-1, with a weak D call TRBD1 (6 bases). From germline, CDR1 is MNHNS and CDR2 SASEGT. Between the trimmed V and J ends, which lost 6 bases and 2 bases, there was a span of 13 bases. This CDR3 spans 14 amino acids. The CDR3 protein is CASRPQGGQETQYF. CDR3 in DNA: TGTGCCAGCAGGCCCCAAGGGGGTCAAGAGACCCAGTACTTC.

In its sample, this clone was seen once. This rearrangement joins TRBV7-8 to TRBJ1-5; no firm D call. The germline V and J ends were trimmed by 7 bases and 4 bases, with 17 bases remaining between them. Germline V lookup: CDR1 SGHVS, CDR2 FQNEAQ. This CDR3 is 15 amino acids long. CDR3 sequence (DNA): TGTGCCAGCACCCTCAACGAGGGATCAAATCAGCCCCAGCATTTT. Its protein is CASTLNEGSNQPQHF.

V usage is TRBV7-2 and J usage is TRBJ2-4; 10 bases agree with TRBD2. Trimming cost V 0 bases and J 8 bases; bases outside gene matches: 10. The CDR3 runs to 17 residues. The germline V gene has CDR1 SGHTA and CDR2 FQGNSA. CDR3 amino acids: CASSLASSGSVRDIQYF. CDR3 in DNA: TGTGCCAGCAGCTTAGCTTCTAGCGGGAGCGTTAGGGACATTCAGTACTTC. Based on the CDR3 plus reference TRBV7-2 and TRBJ2-4, the full variable domain is GAGVSQSPSNKVTEKGKDVELRCDPISGHTALYWYRQSLGQGLEFLIYFQGNSAPDKSGLPSDRFSAERTGGSVSTLTIQRTQQEDSAVYLCASSLASSGSVRDIQYFGAGTRLSVL.

This chain links TRBV2 with TRBJ2-7; 15 nucleotides match TRBD2. CDR1 SNHLY and CDR2 FYNNEI come from the germline V gene. Germline trimming cut 3 bases from V and 1 base from J; bases unmatched to any gene: 4. This CDR3 has 17 residues. CDR3 in DNA: TGTGCCAGCAGTGAGGGACTAGCGGGAGGAAGTTCCTACGAGCAGTACTTC. Translating it yields CASSEGLAGGSSYEQYF.

The chain uses TRBV6-4 and TRBJ1-5; no definite D call. This CDR3 is 10 amino acids long. CDR1 and CDR2 (germline): MRHNA, SNTAGT. V was pared by 8 bases and J by 10 bases, with 9 bases between. DNA of the CDR3: TGTGCCAGCCACAATGTACCCCAGCATTTT. Amino acid sequence: CASHNVPQHF.

This clone has just a few counts. The V call is TRBV9, the J call TRBJ2-1; TRBD2 aligns across 13 bases. In germline, CDR1 is SGDLS, CDR2 YYNGEE. The J segment lost 0 bases and the V segment lost 4 bases, leaving 7 bases of the junction unmatched. This CDR3 has 18 amino acids. The CDR3 DNA reads TGTGCCAGCAGCCCCCGGACTAGCGGGAGCCTCTCCTACAATGAGCAGTTCTTC. Protein: CASSPRTSGSLSYNEQFF.